Each of the 18 T cell receptor beta chains below was sequenced from the same sample in a study of cytomegalovirus exposure and HLA in healthy donors. In the PCR, 60 Vbeta and 13 Jbeta primers were used. Sequencing used immunoSEQ multiplex PCR; TCRdb keeps in-frame clones, though not all of them. The sample includes around 130,000 clones, over 75% of them seen just once. The sample comprised PBMCs. The receptors come from a man aged 30 to 45 in good health and CMV-seronegative.

The V and J genes are TRBV2 and TRBJ2-2; D perhaps matches TRBD2 (6 bases). The ends were cut back, 4 bases at V and 5 bases at J, with 14 bases in the middle. This CDR3 is 15 amino acids long. CDR1 and CDR2 (germline): SNHLY, FYNNEI. CDR3: CASSGGQGGTGELFF. CDR3 DNA: TGTGCCAGCAGTGGTGGGCAGGGAGGAACCGGGGAGCTGTTTTTT.

The J gene is TRBJ2-3, the V gene TRBV28, with D perhaps matching TRBD2 (7 bases). Trimming shortened V by 5 bases and J by 4 bases, and 22 bases separated the two germline ends. Germline V gene sequence: CDR1 MDHEN, CDR2 SYDVKM. The CDR3 has 17 residues. This chain's CDR3 is CASSRGGARFLADTQYF. Written as DNA, the CDR3 is TGTGCCAGCAGTCGTGGGGGGGCCCGGTTTCTAGCAGATACGCAGTATTTT.

CDR3 amino acids: CASSSIPDGGAEAFF. The CDR3, as DNA: TGTGCCAGCAGCTCAATCCCCGACGGGGGGGCTGAAGCTTTCTTT. The chain links TRBV9 to TRBJ1-1; D might be TRBD1 (5 bases). V was clipped by 4 bases and J by 6 bases, with 19 bases between them. The germline V gene has CDR1 SGDLS and CDR2 YYNGEE. There are 15 residues in the CDR3.

V usage is TRBV27 and J usage is TRBJ2-3; tentatively, D is TRBD2 (6 bases). Trimming removed 3 bases from V and 4 bases from J, with 14 bases in between. Germline loops: CDR1 MNHEY, CDR2 SMNVEV (reference sequence). The CDR3 is 15 amino acids. CDR3 nucleotide sequence: TGTGCCAGCAGTTTGCGGACTACGGGCGCAGATACGCAGTATTTT. Protein: CASSLRTTGADTQYF.

The CDR3 DNA is TGTGCCAGCAGCGTAGTGCAGCTCGGGGGGTACAATGAGCAGTTCTTC. Amino acids: CASSVVQLGGYNEQFF. This chain connects TRBV9 to TRBJ2-1; 7 bases are a match to TRBD2. The CDR3 loop spans 16 amino acids. The V and J ends lost 0 bases and 4 bases, in that order; junction bases with no gene match: 7. Germline CDR1 and CDR2: SGDLS and YYNGEE.

The chain recombines TRBV9 with TRBJ1-6; D possibly corresponds to TRBD1 (5 bases). The CDR3 covers 15 residues. CDR1 is SGDLS, CDR2 YYNGEE, per germline. Trimming took 0 bases from V and 10 from J, leaving 14 bases between them. CDR3 bases: TGTGCCAGCAGCGTAGAGGGGCCGGCGGCCTCACCCCTCCACTTT. As protein: CASSVEGPAASPLHF.

The chain joins TRBV6-5 to TRBJ2-4, with D tentatively TRBD1 (6 bases). The V end was cut by 7 bases, the J end by 5 bases, with 15 bases between. The CDR3 is 14 amino acids. Per germline, CDR1 MNHEY and CDR2 SVGAGI. The CDR3 DNA is TGTGCCAGCACCCCACAGGGTGAAGAAAACATTCAGTACTTC. Its protein product is CASTPQGEENIQYF.

The chain couples TRBV5-1 to TRBJ2-3; 8 bases are a match to TRBD1. Looked up from germline, CDR1 is SGHRS and CDR2 is YFSETQ. This CDR3 region has 14 residues. Unmatched junction bases numbered 1, after V lost 4 bases and J lost 0 bases. CDR3 region: CASSRTGSTDTQYF. In DNA, the CDR3 is TGCGCCAGCAGCCGGACAGGGAGCACAGATACGCAGTATTTT.

The V gene is TRBV25-1, the J gene TRBJ1-2; 10 nucleotides align to TRBD1. This CDR3 is built from 14 residues. Unmatched junction bases numbered 6, after V lost 4 bases and J lost 7 bases. CDR1 and CDR2 from the germline V gene are MGHDK and SYGVNS. The CDR3 nucleotides are TGTGCCAGCAGTGGCGGGACAGGGGTGGCTGGCTACACCTTC. Translating gives CASSGGTGVAGYTF.

This chain joins TRBV28 and TRBJ1-6; D is possibly TRBD1 (6 bases). The germline V gene encodes CDR1 MDHEN and CDR2 SYDVKM. With 3 bases removed from V and 5 bases from J, the gap between germline ends came to 11 bases. This CDR3 has 15 residues. The CDR3 is CASSFGQNHNSPLHF. The CDR3 nucleotides read TGTGCCAGCAGTTTCGGACAGAACCATAATTCACCCCTCCACTTT.

The rearrangement links TRBV7-2 to TRBJ2-7; 8 nucleotides match TRBD1. V dropped 0 bases and J dropped 0; count of bases not matched to a gene: 1. Germline V lookup: CDR1 SGHTA, CDR2 FQGNSA. The length of the CDR3 is 15 residues. This CDR3 is CASSLADRVSYEQYF. The CDR3 DNA sequence: TGTGCCAGCAGCTTAGCGGACAGGGTCTCCTACGAGCAGTACTTC.

This clone was observed once. The chain joins TRBV5-4 to TRBJ2-7; 7 positions agree with TRBD1. The V gene end was trimmed by 5 bases and the J gene end by 2 bases; junction bases not matched to a gene: 7. The length of the CDR3 is 14 residues. Per germline, CDR1 SGHNT and CDR2 YYREEE (reference sequence). This CDR3 is CASSKGADTYEQYF. Here the CDR3 DNA reads TGTGCCAGCAGTAAGGGGGCGGACACCTACGAGCAGTACTTC.

The gene calls are TRBV7-9 and TRBJ1-1; weak D call: TRBD1 (5 bases). Germline V gene sequence: CDR1 SEHNR, CDR2 FQNEAQ (reference sequence). Trimming took off 6 bases at V and 4 bases at J, with 12 bases between the two ends. This CDR3 is 13 amino acids long. CDR3 loop: CASRLSTGTEAFF. DNA for the CDR3: TGTGCCAGCAGACTCTCAACAGGCACTGAAGCTTTCTTT.

About this clone: An end of the junction differs from the germline gene, which may be a read error. This chain uses TRBV7-9 with TRBJ2-1, with TRBD2 matching 10 bases. The CDR3 contains 16 residues. Germline loops: CDR1 SEHNR, CDR2 FQNEAQ (reference sequence). CDR3 amino acids: CSSSLSLAGRYNEQFF. DNA for the CDR3: TGTTCCAGCAGCCTTTCACTAGCGGGGAGATACAATGAGCAGTTCTTC.

This clone has just a few counts. The chain couples TRBV6-5 to TRBJ2-1, with 9 nucleotides matching TRBD1. Germline CDR1 and CDR2: MNHEY and SVGAGI. V was pared by 0 bases and J by 16 bases, with 4 bases of the junction left unmatched. The CDR3 contains 12 residues. The CDR3, as DNA: TGTGCCAGCAGTTACTCCGGGACAGGGCTATTCTTC. The encoded protein is CASSYSGTGLFF.

The chain carries TRBV4-1 and TRBJ1-4; a possible D gene is TRBD1 (5 bases). This CDR3 is built from 15 residues. Per germline, CDR1 MGHRA and CDR2 YSYEKL. V was cut by 1 base and J by 6 bases, with 12 bases left in between. CDR3 sequence: CASSQGAGSDEKLFF. CDR3 in DNA: TGCGCCAGCAGCCAAGGTGCAGGGTCGGATGAAAAACTGTTTTTT.

The chain couples TRBV10-3 to TRBJ2-3; 12 nucleotides align to TRBD1. The CDR3 loop spans 13 amino acids. V trimming: 8 bases; J trimming: 4 bases; junction bases outside the gene matches: 1. Per germline, CDR1 ENHRY and CDR2 SYGVKD. The CDR3 DNA reads TGTGCCATCGGGACAGGGGGCGCAGATACGCAGTATTTT. Translated, it gives CAIGTGGADTQYF.

This clone was detected a few times. V gene TRBV9 combines with J gene TRBJ2-3; perhaps TRBD2 as D (5 bases). Germline CDR1 and CDR2: SGDLS and YYNGEE. V was cut by 0 bases and J by 2 bases, with 10 bases left in between. The CDR3 is 15 residues long. Here the CDR3 reads CASSVANGVTDTQYF. The CDR3 nucleotides are TGTGCCAGCAGCGTAGCAAACGGGGTCACAGATACGCAGTATTTT.